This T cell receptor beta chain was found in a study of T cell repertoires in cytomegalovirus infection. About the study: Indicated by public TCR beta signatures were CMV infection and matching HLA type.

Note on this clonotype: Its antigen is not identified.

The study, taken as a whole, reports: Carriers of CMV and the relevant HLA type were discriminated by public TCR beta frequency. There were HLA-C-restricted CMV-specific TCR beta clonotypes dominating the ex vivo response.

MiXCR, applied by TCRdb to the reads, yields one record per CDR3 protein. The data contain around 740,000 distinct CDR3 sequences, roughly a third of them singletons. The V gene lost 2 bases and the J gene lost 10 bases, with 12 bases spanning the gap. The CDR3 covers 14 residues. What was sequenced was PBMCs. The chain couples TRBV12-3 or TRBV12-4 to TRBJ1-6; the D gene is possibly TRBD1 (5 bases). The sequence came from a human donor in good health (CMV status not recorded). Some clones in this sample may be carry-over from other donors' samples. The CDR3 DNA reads TGTGCCAGCAGTTTATCCAGGGAAGACTCACCCCTCCACTTT. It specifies CASSLSREDSPLHF.